The present TCR beta chain was sequenced within a study of memory CD4+ T cells and cytomegalovirus serostatus. On the study more broadly: Donors were healthy Belgian adults, fewer than ten CMV seropositive and around 24 seronegative.

Some clones are missing from TCRdb's copy, which holds only in-frame ones; the method was immunoSEQ multiplex PCR. The table lists over 35,000 clones, 60% to 80% of them singletons. Details on this clone: Its antigen is not known.

The sort gate was single viable CD3+CD4+CD8-CD45RO+ cells for memory CD4+ T cells. Donors' CMV status reflects serum IgG against pp150, pp28, p38, p52. Findings and limits, study-wide: The CMV-associated TCR signature appears largely within the CD4+ memory repertoire. CMV serostatus prediction reached median AUC about 0.96, or 0.93 with US-trained model.

Sequenced input: memory CD4+ T cells from blood. The clonotype comes from an adult in good health and CMV-seronegative.

The CDR3: CASSPPMTFHTEAFF. The CDR3 region has the DNA TGTGCCAGCAGTCCCCCAATGACCTTTCACACTGAAGCTTTCTTT. The J gene is TRBJ1-1, the V gene TRBV28, with no clear D. The ends were cut back, 5 bases at V and 3 bases at J, with 16 bases in the middle. The CDR3 covers 15 residues. Germline V gives CDR1 MDHEN, CDR2 SYDVKM.